The 8 T cell receptor beta chains listed next were all sequenced from one sample in a study of cytomegalovirus exposure and HLA in healthy donors. It was with 60 Vbeta and 13 Jbeta primers that the PCR ran. The repertoire was sequenced with immunoSEQ multiplex PCR; TCRdb's copy has only in-frame clones and lacks some. The sample has some 190,000 clones; 60% to 85% are singletons. Material: PBMCs. The receptors originated from a man aged 18 to 29 in good health and CMV-seronegative.

The chain carries TRBV9 and TRBJ2-7; maybe TRBD2 (6 bases). The V and J ends lost 0 bases and 6 bases respectively, with 16 bases between them. The CDR3 is 15 residues long. Looked up from germline, CDR1 is SGDLS and CDR2 is YYNGEE. The DNA of the CDR3 is TGTGCCAGCAGCGTAGACCCCGGAGGGGTTAGCGAGCAGTACTTC. Its protein product is CASSVDPGGVSEQYF.

This clone has more than one count but fewer than ten. The V and J genes are TRBV7-9 and TRBJ1-2, with a weak D call TRBD1 (5 bases). Trimming left V 5 bases short and J 2 bases short, with 9 bases between. Germline V lookup: CDR1 SEHNR, CDR2 FQNEAQ (reference sequence). CDR3 size: 13 residues. This CDR3 is CASSVQDNYGYTF. The CDR3 DNA reads TGTGCCAGCAGCGTACAGGACAACTATGGCTACACCTTC.

The chain is built from TRBV5-4 and TRBJ1-2; D remains unclear. The V end was cut by 4 bases, the J end by 4 bases, with 8 bases between. CDR3 length: 12 residues. The germline gives CDR1 SGHNT, CDR2 YYREEE (reference sequence). DNA of the CDR3: TGTGCCAGCAGCCTGCGGGGCTATGGCTACACCTTC. It encodes CASSLRGYGYTF.

Points on this clone: In the same sample, other DNA sequences code for this CDR3. CDR3 residues: CASSASTGAEAFF. The DNA for the CDR3 is TGTGCCAGCAGCGCTTCTACAGGGGCAGAAGCTTTCTTT. The chain uses TRBV9 and TRBJ1-1, with 7 bases identical to TRBD1. The CDR3 totals 13 residues. CDR1 SGDLS and CDR2 YYNGEE come from the germline V gene. The V and J ends lost 3 bases and 8 bases, in that order; junction bases with no gene match: 7. The full variable domain, in which reference TRBV9 and TRBJ1-1 provide the parts outside the CDR3, is DSGVTQTPKHLITATGQRVTLRCSPRSGDLSVYWYQQSLDQGLQFLIQYYNGEERAKGNILERFSAQQFPDLHSELNLSSLELGDSALYFCASSASTGAEAFFGQGTRLTVV.

The chain couples TRBV7-9 to TRBJ2-1, with D possibly TRBD2 on 7 matching bases. This CDR3 comprises 19 residues. The V gene's germline CDR1 is SEHNR and CDR2 FQNEAQ (reference sequence). Trimming stripped 2 bases from V and 7 bases from J, with 27 bases between. This CDR3 reads CASSLNGAGGGGPGNEQFF. CDR3 nucleotides: TGTGCCAGCAGCTTAAATGGGGCAGGAGGGGGGGGCCCTGGTAATGAGCAGTTCTTC.

This clone has more than one count but fewer than ten. The chain uses TRBV28 and TRBJ1-5, with D possibly being TRBD1 (6 bases). Germline-derived CDR1 and CDR2 are MDHEN and SYDVKM. With 8 bases removed from V and 5 bases from J, the gap between germline ends came to 10 bases. The CDR3 runs to 12 residues. CDR3 DNA sequence: TGTGCCAGCTGCAGGGGATATCAGCCCCAGCATTTT. This gives the protein CASCRGYQPQHF.

The chain recombines TRBV11-3 with TRBJ2-2; possible D gene TRBD1, 6 bases. The CDR3 extends over 16 amino acids. With 5 bases removed from V and 0 bases from J, the gap between germline ends came to 13 bases. Germline CDR1 reads SGHNT; CDR2 reads YENEEA. CDR3 residues: CASSAHRDANTGELFF. CDR3 in DNA: TGTGCCAGCAGCGCCCACAGGGACGCGAACACCGGGGAGCTGTTTTTT.

The chain has TRBV9 and TRBJ2-7, with 10 bases fitting TRBD2. This CDR3 region has 16 residues. Losses at the gene ends were 2 bases for V and 2 bases for J; bases not matched to a gene: 7. Germline CDR1 is SGDLS and CDR2 is YYNGEE. The CDR3 DNA sequence: TGTGCCAGCAGCGTCGACGTAACTAGCGGGACCTACGAGCAGTACTTC. Translating it yields CASSVDVTSGTYEQYF.